These T cell receptor beta chains were read from a single sample in a study of blood T cell repertoires in COVID-19. TCRdb's table, derived via immunoSEQ multiplex PCR, lists solely in-frame clones and lacks some. The sample carries roughly 150,000 clones, 76% recorded once. The sequencing sample was made of peripheral blood. The receptors stem from a woman aged 80 or over with acute or convalescent COVID-19. CDR3s include the opening cysteine and the closing phenylalanine or tryptophan. A D gene is named only where the DNA matches it firmly. Part of the rows lack a size; the others show once, few, many or a class for expanded clones.

V gene	clone size	J gene	D gene	CDR3 protein	CDR3 DNA
TRBV7-9	.	TRBJ2-3	TRBD1	CASSRGTGGTDTQYF	TGTGCCAGCAGCAGAGGGACAGGGGGCACAGATACGCAGTATTTT
TRBV2	.	TRBJ1-1	TRBD1	CASRVTGDTEAFF	TGTGCCAGCAGGGTCACAGGGGACACTGAAGCTTTCTTT
TRBV21-1	.	TRBJ1-2	.	CAQRKGNYGYTF	TGTGCACAAAGGAAGGGGAACTATGGCTACACCTTC
TRBV6-1	.	TRBJ2-7	TRBD2	CASSEDGTSPYHQLLGAEYEQYF	TGTGCCAGCAGTGAAGATGGGACTAGCCCTTACCATCAACTATTAGGGGCTGAATACGAGCAGTACTTC
TRBV19	.	TRBJ2-3	TRBD2	CASSINGGGEADTQYF	TGTGCCAGTAGTATCAACGGCGGGGGGGAGGCAGATACGCAGTATTTT
TRBV19	.	TRBJ1-4	TRBD1	CASRDKPGQTNEKLFF	TGTGCCAGTAGGGATAAACCGGGACAGACAAATGAAAAACTGTTTTTT
TRBV7-2	.	TRBJ1-1	.	CASSPTPGTLNTEAFF	TGTGCCAGCAGCCCGACCCCCGGGACATTGAACACTGAAGCTTTCTTT
TRBV12-3/TRBV12-4	.	TRBJ1-1	.	CASSPYQELFF	TGTGCCAGCAGTCCCTACCAAGAACTCTTCTTT
TRBV19	.	TRBJ2-5	.	CASSTTGGAGEETQYF	TGTGCCAGTAGTACTACAGGGGGGGCGGGGGAAGAGACCCAGTACTTC
TRBV6-1	.	TRBJ1-1	TRBD1	CASSETGTGLGNTEAFF	TGTGCCAGCAGCGAAACCGGGACAGGTTTGGGGAACACTGAAGCTTTCTTT
TRBV2	once	TRBJ2-7	.	CASTGVFSEQYF	TGTGCCAGCACGGGGGTTTTCAGCGAGCAGTACTTC
TRBV3-1/TRBV3-2	.	TRBJ2-1	.	CASSQSHSGIRYIGSYNEQFF	TGTGCCAGCAGCCAAAGCCATTCAGGGATAAGGTATATTGGCTCCTACAATGAGCAGTTCTTC
TRBV18	.	TRBJ1-5	.	CASSPPGGLVNQPQHF	TGTGCCAGCTCACCACCAGGCGGCTTGGTTAATCAGCCCCAGCATTTT
TRBV5-1	.	TRBJ2-7	TRBD2	CASSLAGGDYEQYF	TGCGCCAGCAGCTTAGCGGGAGGAGATTACGAGCAGTACTTC
TRBV6-5	.	TRBJ1-4	TRBD1	CASSQGAHLEKLFF	TGTGCCAGCAGTCAGGGGGCTCATCTGGAAAAACTGTTTTTT
TRBV6-5	.	TRBJ1-5	.	CASRGTPYSNQPQHF	TGTGCCAGCAGAGGGACACCTTATAGCAATCAGCCCCAGCATTTT
TRBV2	once	TRBJ2-1	.	CASSVWLEEGNEQFF	TGTGCCAGCAGTGTGTGGCTAGAGGAGGGCAATGAGCAGTTCTTC
TRBV5-1	.	TRBJ1-4	TRBD1	CASSTVQGAREKLFF	TGCGCCAGCAGCACGGTACAGGGGGCGCGTGAAAAACTGTTTTTT
TRBV6-6	.	TRBJ2-2	.	CASSQPSGSSNTGELFF	TGTGCCAGCAGTCAGCCTTCAGGCAGTTCGAACACCGGGGAGCTGTTTTTT
TRBV5-1	.	TRBJ1-2	.	CASTPTGRGRGANYGYTF	TGCGCCAGCACCCCAACCGGTCGAGGGCGGGGAGCTAACTATGGCTACACCTTC
TRBV5-1	.	TRBJ1-1	TRBD1	CASSFEGATEAFF	TGCGCCAGCTCATTCGAGGGGGCGACTGAAGCTTTCTTT
TRBV10-1	.	TRBJ1-2	TRBD1	CASSLDRNYGYTF	TGCGCCAGCAGCCTGGACAGGAACTATGGCTACACCTTC
TRBV12-3/TRBV12-4	once	TRBJ1-5	TRBD1	CASREGAGQPQHF	TGTGCCAGCAGGGAGGGGGCTGGGCAGCCCCAGCATTTT
TRBV14	.	TRBJ1-6	.	CASSQDLSPLHF	TGTGCCAGCAGCCAAGATCTTTCACCCCTCCACTTT
TRBV14	.	TRBJ2-5	.	CASMERGSETQYF	TGTGCCAGCATGGAAAGGGGCAGCGAGACCCAGTACTTC
TRBV9	.	TRBJ2-1	TRBD2	CASSLLAGQEQFF	TGTGCCAGCAGCTTGCTAGCGGGACAGGAGCAGTTCTTC
TRBV15	.	TRBJ2-5	TRBD1	CATSITGVRETQYF	TGTGCCACCAGCATAACAGGGGTTAGGGAGACCCAGTACTTC
TRBV2	.	TRBJ1-4	TRBD1	CASTGQGAFEKLFF	TGTGCCAGCACGGGACAGGGGGCGTTCGAAAAACTGTTTTTT
TRBV5-6	.	TRBJ1-4	TRBD1	CASSLGQGLTSNEKLFF	TGTGCCAGCAGCTTAGGACAGGGGCTAACAAGTAATGAAAAACTGTTTTTT
TRBV5-6	.	TRBJ1-3	.	CASSFRTLKPGNTIYF	TGTGCCAGCAGCTTCCGCACCCTAAAGCCTGGAAACACCATATATTTT
TRBV7-6	.	TRBJ2-3	TRBD2	CASSSTGTSLSLSTQYF	TGTGCCAGCAGCTCTACCGGGACTAGTTTATCCCTAAGTACGCAGTATTTT
TRBV6-2/TRBV6-3	.	TRBJ2-4	.	CASSYSSLAKNIQYF	TGTGCCAGCAGTTATTCGTCCTTGGCCAAAAACATTCAGTACTTC
TRBV4-1	.	TRBJ1-3	.	CASSNARGAVDTIYF	TGCGCCAGCAGCAACGCCAGGGGTGCGGTTGACACCATATATTTT
TRBV3-1/TRBV3-2	.	TRBJ2-4	TRBD2	CASSHTSGRDEAAKNIQYF	TGTGCCAGCAGCCACACTAGCGGGAGGGACGAGGCGGCCAAAAACATTCAGTACTTC